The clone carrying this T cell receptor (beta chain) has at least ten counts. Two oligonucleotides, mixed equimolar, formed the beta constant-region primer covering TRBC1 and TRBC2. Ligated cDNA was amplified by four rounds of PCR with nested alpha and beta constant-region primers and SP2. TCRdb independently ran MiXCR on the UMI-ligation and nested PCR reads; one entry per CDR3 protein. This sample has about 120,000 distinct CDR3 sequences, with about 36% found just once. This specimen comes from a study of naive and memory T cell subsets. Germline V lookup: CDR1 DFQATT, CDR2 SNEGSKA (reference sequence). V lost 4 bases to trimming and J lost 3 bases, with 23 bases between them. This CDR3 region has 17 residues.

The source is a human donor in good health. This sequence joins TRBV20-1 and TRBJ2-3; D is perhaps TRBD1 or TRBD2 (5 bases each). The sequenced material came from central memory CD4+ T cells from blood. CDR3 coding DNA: TGCAGTGCTACCTATATATTGGGGGTATCCGTAACAGATACGCAGTATTTT. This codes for CSATYILGVSVTDTQYF.